These T cell receptor beta chains were read from a single sample in a study of shared clonotypes between healthy human individuals. Here immunoSEQ multiplex PCR was the method, and the copy in TCRdb shows in-frame clones only, minus some. The sample carries over a million clones, approximately 70% recorded once. Sequencing was done on a sample of memory CD4+ T cells sorted from blood. These receptors were collected from a man younger than 35 in good health. The CDR3 runs from the conserved cysteine through the conserved F or W. A D gene is named only where the DNA matches it firmly. The listing skips clone size in some rows; elsewhere it reads once, few, many or a size class.

V	D	J	size	CDR3	DNA
TRBV28	-	TRBJ2-1	-	CASSPQRPGREQFF	TGTGCCAGCAGTCCACAAAGACCCGGCAGGGAGCAGTTCTTC
TRBV5-4	-	TRBJ1-5	many	CASSVAGRSNQPQHF	TGTGCCAGCAGCGTGGCGGGGCGTAGCAATCAGCCCCAGCATTTT
TRBV25-1	-	TRBJ1-2	-	CASSELDGGIYGYTF	TGTGCCAGCAGTGAATTGGATGGAGGGATTTATGGCTACACCTTC
TRBV5-1	-	TRBJ2-1	-	CASSPVVVNEQFF	TGCGCCAGCAGCCCCGTAGTTGTCAATGAGCAGTTCTTC
TRBV10-1	-	TRBJ2-7	-	CARIYEQYF	TGCGCCAGGATCTACGAGCAGTACTTC
TRBV11-3	-	TRBJ1-2	once	CASSLDKGGYGYTF	TGTGCCAGCAGCTTAGATAAGGGGGGCTATGGCTACACCTTC
TRBV29-1	-	TRBJ1-1	few	CSVEDQYPMNTEAFF	TGCAGCGTTGAAGATCAGTACCCTATGAACACTGAAGCTTTCTTT
TRBV4-1	TRBD2	TRBJ2-3	-	CASSQREGDTDTQYF	TGCGCCAGCAGCCAACGGGAGGGGGATACAGATACGCAGTATTTT
TRBV29-1	TRBD2	TRBJ2-1	-	CSVVGPWVAGGEQFF	TGCAGCGTTGTGGGGCCTTGGGTAGCGGGAGGTGAGCAGTTCTTC
TRBV30	-	TRBJ2-5	-	CAWNSGTPAVETQYF	TGTGCCTGGAATTCCGGGACACCGGCTGTAGAGACCCAGTACTTC
TRBV5-4	-	TRBJ2-1	-	CASSLTANAYNEQFF	TGTGCCAGCAGCCTAACAGCGAATGCCTACAATGAGCAGTTCTTC
TRBV7-2	TRBD1	TRBJ1-5	few	CASSPRGQGNQPQHF	TGTGCCAGCAGCCCGCGTGGACAGGGCAATCAGCCCCAGCATTTT
TRBV25-1	-	TRBJ2-1	-	CASSGDLPTDEQFF	TGTGCCAGCAGTGGGGACTTGCCGACAGATGAGCAGTTCTTC
TRBV18	-	TRBJ2-3	-	CASSPPFQPDTQYF	TGTGCCAGCTCACCACCGTTCCAGCCCGATACGCAGTATTTT
TRBV10-3	-	TRBJ2-3	-	CAISEKLAKLYF	TGTGCCATCAGTGAGAAACTAGCTAAATTGTATTTT
TRBV7-2	-	TRBJ2-2	-	CASSLAPAGELFF	TGTGCCAGCAGCTTAGCCCCCGCCGGGGAGCTGTTTTTT
TRBV5-1	TRBD1	TRBJ2-1	-	CASSYRDRGSYNEQFF	TGCGCCAGCAGCTATCGGGACAGGGGTTCCTACAATGAGCAGTTCTTC
TRBV11-3	-	TRBJ2-3	-	CASSRGAGASTDTQYF	TGTGCCAGCAGCAGAGGGGCAGGAGCAAGCACAGATACGCAGTATTTT
TRBV4-3	-	TRBJ1-2	-	CASSQDRVSSYGYTF	TGCGCCAGCAGCCAAGATAGGGTCAGTTCCTATGGCTACACCTTC
TRBV30	-	TRBJ2-2	once	CAWRRARDMITGELFF	TGTGCCTGGAGAAGGGCCCGGGACATGATCACCGGGGAGCTGTTTTTT
TRBV6-1	-	TRBJ1-1	-	CASSPGGPRPEAFF	TGTGCCAGCAGTCCCGGGGGACCCCGCCCTGAAGCTTTCTTT
TRBV21-1	-	TRBJ2-7	-	CASSKEDATSGIESSYEQYF	TGTGCCAGCAGCAAAGAGGATGCAACTAGCGGGATTGAAAGCTCCTACGAGCAGTACTTC
TRBV4-3	TRBD1	TRBJ1-4	-	CASSPIDRGDEKLFF	TGCGCCAGCAGCCCTATAGACAGGGGGGATGAAAAACTGTTTTTT
TRBV18	-	TRBJ1-1	-	CASSMSTGRDTEAFF	TGTGCCAGCTCCATGTCCACAGGGCGCGACACTGAAGCTTTCTTT
TRBV6-6	-	TRBJ2-7	-	CASSSILEEQYF	TGTGCCAGCAGTTCCATTCTGGAAGAGCAGTACTTC
TRBV11-2	-	TRBJ1-4	-	CASSLGDTPNEKLFF	TGTGCCAGCAGCTTAGGTGACACTCCTAATGAAAAACTGTTTTTT
TRBV5-1	-	TRBJ2-7	many	CASSLVRRGVYEQYF	TGCGCCAGCAGCTTGGTGCGGAGGGGGGTGTACGAGCAGTACTTC
TRBV30	-	TRBJ1-2	-	CAWIPRYNHGYTF	TGTGCCTGGATCCCCCGATATAACCATGGCTACACCTTT
TRBV30	-	TRBJ2-3	-	CAWSVAYTQYF	TGTGCCTGGAGTGTAGCGTATACGCAGTATTTT
TRBV5-1	TRBD2	TRBJ2-7	-	CASSSNSGTSSDEQYF	TGCGCCAGCAGCTCGAACTCCGGGACTAGCTCCGACGAGCAGTACTTC
TRBV28	TRBD2	TRBJ2-5	once	CASSVSGGPPLETQYF	TGTGCCAGCAGTGTTAGCGGGGGGCCACCCCTAGAGACCCAGTACTTC
TRBV30	-	TRBJ2-7	-	CAWSVPPKYEQYF	TGTGCCTGGAGTGTACCCCCGAAATACGAGCAGTACTTC
TRBV9	TRBD1	TRBJ2-7	many	CASSGSGTGGYAEQYF	TGTGCCAGCAGCGGTTCCGGGACAGGGGGTTACGCGGAGCAGTACTTC
TRBV28	-	TRBJ1-5	many	CASSPPRVKSQPQHF	TGTGCCAGCAGTCCCCCCAGGGTGAAGAGTCAGCCCCAGCATTTT
TRBV7-9	TRBD1	TRBJ1-2	once	CASSSLGDSNYGYTF	TGTGCCAGCAGTTCCCTCGGGGACAGCAACTATGGCTACACCTTC
TRBV6-5	-	TRBJ1-5	once	CASSRTILEPQHF	TGTGCCAGCAGTCGGACAATTTTGGAGCCCCAGCATTTT
TRBV7-9	-	TRBJ1-2	-	CASSFGAPYGYTF	TGTGCCAGCAGCTTTGGGGCCCCCTATGGCTACACCTTC
TRBV4-1	-	TRBJ1-1	few	CASSQSQGPAFF	TGCGCCAGCAGCCAATCTCAGGGGCCTGCTTTCTTT
TRBV4-1	-	TRBJ2-3	-	CASSQEEADTQYF	TGCGCCAGCAGCCAAGAAGAAGCAGATACGCAGTATTTT
TRBV10-1	-	TRBJ2-3	-	CASSTGTPSTDTQYF	TGCGCCAGCAGTACGGGGACCCCAAGCACAGATACGCAGTATTTT
TRBV6-1	-	TRBJ1-1	-	CASSEIGKGLTEAFF	TGTGCCAGCAGTGAAATCGGTAAGGGGTTGACTGAAGCTTTCTTT
TRBV5-1	-	TRBJ1-1	few	CASSLAPNTEAFF	TGCGCCAGCAGCTTGGCGCCGAACACTGAAGCTTTCTTT
TRBV25-1	TRBD1	TRBJ1-3	-	CASSSRGPGNTIYF	TGTGCCAGCTCGAGTAGGGGGCCTGGAAACACCATATATTTT
TRBV19	-	TRBJ1-1	-	CASSIPGPSRTEAFF	TGTGCCAGTAGTATCCCCGGACCTTCTAGGACTGAAGCTTTCTTT
TRBV18	TRBD1	TRBJ2-1	-	CASSPLRLGTGTNEQFF	TGTGCCAGCTCACCCCTTCGCTTAGGGACAGGTACGAATGAGCAGTTCTTC
TRBV7-9	-	TRBJ1-1	few	CASSLAGTKSTEAFF	TGTGCCAGCAGCTTAGCCGGGACAAAGAGCACTGAAGCTTTCTTT
TRBV7-9	TRBD1	TRBJ1-6	-	CASSLTGGQGNSPLHF	TGTGCCAGCAGCTTAACGGGAGGACAGGGTAATTCACCCCTCCACTTT
TRBV7-2	-	TRBJ2-1	-	CASSLITRVQFF	TGTGCCAGCAGCTTGATAACTAGGGTGCAGTTCTTC
TRBV27	-	TRBJ1-1	-	CASSLYSMNTEAFF	TGTGCCAGCAGTTTGTACAGCATGAACACTGAAGCTTTCTTT